A selection of T cell receptor beta chains follows, all from one sample in a study of vaccination effects on CD4 cells after COVID-19. Antigen specificity for these receptors is unknown. Clones were read by immunoSEQ multiplex PCR, and TCRdb kept only the in-frame ones, dropping some. The sample lists around 49,000 clones, around 66% occurring once. The sequences come from CD4+ T cells from PBMCs cultured with a peptide pool, collected before COVID-19 vaccination. The receptors originated from a human donor who had a prior SARS-CoV-2 infection. The CDR3 runs from the conserved cysteine through the conserved F or W. Each record gives: CDR3 protein, CDR3 DNA, D gene, J gene, V gene, clone size. D genes are given only for firm matches. Only some rows state a clone size, as once, few, many or a class for expanded clones.

CDR3aa: CASSPRNPGQGAYGYTF
CDR3nt: TGTGCCAGCAGCCCACGAAATCCGGGACAGGGGGCGTATGGCTACACCTTC
d_gene: TRBD1
j_gene: TRBJ1-2
v_gene: TRBV3-1/TRBV3-2
abundance: NA

CDR3aa: CASSLAGFTEAFF
CDR3nt: TGCGCCAGCAGCTTGGCAGGGTTCACTGAAGCTTTCTTT
d_gene: NA
j_gene: TRBJ1-1
v_gene: TRBV5-1
abundance: NA

CDR3aa: CASSPTGKDEQFF
CDR3nt: TGTGCCAGCAGTCCCACAGGGAAGGATGAGCAGTTCTTC
d_gene: NA
j_gene: TRBJ2-1
v_gene: TRBV28
abundance: NA

CDR3aa: CASSRGGPGGIYEQYF
CDR3nt: TGTGCCAGCAGCAGGGGAGGTCCTGGCGGGATTTACGAGCAGTACTTC
d_gene: NA
j_gene: TRBJ2-7
v_gene: TRBV5-4
abundance: NA

CDR3aa: CASSQDWRNTQYF
CDR3nt: TGTGCCAGCAGCCAAGATTGGAGAAATACGCAGTATTTT
d_gene: NA
j_gene: TRBJ2-3
v_gene: TRBV3-1/TRBV3-2
abundance: few

CDR3aa: CASSLGDSAGNEQFF
CDR3nt: TGCGCCAGCAGCTTGGGGGATAGCGCGGGCAATGAGCAGTTCTTC
d_gene: NA
j_gene: TRBJ2-1
v_gene: TRBV5-1
abundance: NA

CDR3aa: CAWSVTSGNTIYF
CDR3nt: TGTGCCTGGAGTGTCACCTCTGGAAACACCATATATTTT
d_gene: NA
j_gene: TRBJ1-3
v_gene: TRBV30
abundance: many

CDR3aa: CASSSGPQGAYGYTF
CDR3nt: TGCGCCAGCAGCTCCGGTCCTCAGGGGGCCTATGGCTACACCTTC
d_gene: TRBD1
j_gene: TRBJ1-2
v_gene: TRBV5-1
abundance: NA

CDR3aa: CASSPRVGPNTGELFF
CDR3nt: TGTGCCAGCTCACCTCGAGTGGGACCGAACACCGGGGAGCTGTTTTTT
d_gene: NA
j_gene: TRBJ2-2
v_gene: TRBV18
abundance: NA

CDR3aa: CASSSLSGEAFF
CDR3nt: TGTGCCAGTAGCTCTCTGTCAGGGGAAGCTTTCTTT
d_gene: NA
j_gene: TRBJ1-1
v_gene: TRBV19
abundance: NA

CDR3aa: CASSPGSPVGGYTF
CDR3nt: TGTGCCAGCTCACCAGGATCCCCTGTGGGGGGCTACACCTTC
d_gene: NA
j_gene: TRBJ1-2
v_gene: TRBV18
abundance: NA

CDR3aa: CASSSSITVTYGYTF
CDR3nt: TGTGCCAGCAGCTCCTCAATTACAGTTACCTATGGCTACACCTTC
d_gene: NA
j_gene: TRBJ1-2
v_gene: TRBV7-9
abundance: NA

CDR3aa: CASSSQVDNSPLHF
CDR3nt: TGTGCCAGCAGCTCTCAGGTCGATAATTCACCCCTCCACTTT
d_gene: NA
j_gene: TRBJ1-6
v_gene: TRBV9
abundance: NA

CDR3aa: CASSLITLETQYF
CDR3nt: TGCGCCAGCAGCTTAATTACTCTGGAGACCCAGTACTTC
d_gene: NA
j_gene: TRBJ2-5
v_gene: TRBV5-1
abundance: NA

CDR3aa: CASSLVWSTDTQYF
CDR3nt: TGTGCCAGCAGCTTAGTATGGAGCACAGATACGCAGTATTTT
d_gene: NA
j_gene: TRBJ2-3
v_gene: TRBV5-6
abundance: NA

CDR3aa: CAGSVGLDYEQYF
CDR3nt: TGTGCCGGCTCAGTCGGGCTGGACTACGAGCAGTACTTC
d_gene: NA
j_gene: TRBJ2-7
v_gene: TRBV27
abundance: few

CDR3aa: CASSRYSRSEQYF
CDR3nt: TGTGCCAGCAGTAGGTACTCCCGAAGCGAGCAGTACTTC
d_gene: NA
j_gene: TRBJ2-7
v_gene: TRBV6-5
abundance: few

CDR3aa: CASSQDPAGRGPDEQYF
CDR3nt: TGTGCCAGCAGCCAAGATCCAGCGGGAAGGGGTCCGGACGAGCAGTACTTC
d_gene: TRBD2
j_gene: TRBJ2-7
v_gene: TRBV4-2
abundance: NA

CDR3aa: CASSVRDRGGTGPDTQYF
CDR3nt: TGTGCCAGCAGCGTCCGGGACAGGGGCGGAACGGGGCCAGATACGCAGTATTTT
d_gene: TRBD1
j_gene: TRBJ2-3
v_gene: TRBV9
abundance: once

CDR3aa: CASSPMDSHGYTF
CDR3nt: TGTGCCAGCAGCCCCATGGACTCTCACGGCTACACCTTC
d_gene: NA
j_gene: TRBJ1-2
v_gene: TRBV4-2
abundance: NA

CDR3aa: CASSGGQGYQPQHF
CDR3nt: TGTGCCAGCAGTGGGGGGCAGGGCTATCAGCCCCAGCATTTT
d_gene: NA
j_gene: TRBJ1-5
v_gene: TRBV2
abundance: NA

CDR3aa: CASSLDGNEKLFF
CDR3nt: TGCGCCAGCAGCTTGGACGGGAATGAAAAACTGTTTTTT
d_gene: NA
j_gene: TRBJ1-4
v_gene: TRBV5-1
abundance: NA

CDR3aa: CASTSGQGYNYGYTF
CDR3nt: TGTGCCAGTACCTCGGGACAGGGCTATAACTATGGCTACACCTTC
d_gene: TRBD1
j_gene: TRBJ1-2
v_gene: TRBV19
abundance: NA

CDR3aa: CASSEGTYEKLFF
CDR3nt: TGTGCCAGCAGTGAAGGGACGTATGAAAAACTGTTTTTT
d_gene: NA
j_gene: TRBJ1-4
v_gene: TRBV6-1
abundance: NA

CDR3aa: CASSYSMRRTETQYF
CDR3nt: TGTGCCAGCAGTTACTCGATGCGACGGACGGAGACCCAGTACTTC
d_gene: NA
j_gene: TRBJ2-5
v_gene: TRBV6-5
abundance: NA

CDR3aa: CASSPKANTVNTEAFF
CDR3nt: TGTGCCAGCAGCCCTAAAGCTAACACAGTGAACACTGAAGCTTTCTTT
d_gene: NA
j_gene: TRBJ1-1
v_gene: TRBV7-9
abundance: few

CDR3aa: CASRGGIRNTEAFF
CDR3nt: TGTGCCAGCAGAGGGGGGATAAGAAACACTGAAGCTTTCTTT
d_gene: NA
j_gene: TRBJ1-1
v_gene: TRBV2
abundance: NA

CDR3aa: CASSQLGVSGNTIYF
CDR3nt: TGTGCCAGCAGCCAACTAGGTGTCTCTGGAAACACCATATATTTT
d_gene: NA
j_gene: TRBJ1-3
v_gene: TRBV3-1/TRBV3-2
abundance: NA

CDR3aa: CATSDNGNEQFF
CDR3nt: TGTGCCACCAGTGATAACGGGAATGAGCAGTTCTTC
d_gene: NA
j_gene: TRBJ2-1
v_gene: TRBV24-1
abundance: NA

CDR3aa: CSVAQGGTDTQYF
CDR3nt: TGCAGCGTGGCACAGGGTGGGACAGATACGCAGTATTTT
d_gene: NA
j_gene: TRBJ2-3
v_gene: TRBV29-1
abundance: few

CDR3aa: CASSQLLAGAGEQYF
CDR3nt: TGCGCCAGCAGCCAACTTCTAGCGGGAGCTGGGGAGCAGTACTTC
d_gene: TRBD2
j_gene: TRBJ2-7
v_gene: TRBV4-3
abundance: NA

CDR3aa: CASSPEDSLNQPQHF
CDR3nt: TGCGCCAGCAGCCCGGAGGACAGTCTCAATCAGCCCCAGCATTTT
d_gene: NA
j_gene: TRBJ1-5
v_gene: TRBV5-1
abundance: few

CDR3aa: CASSLYGDDNEQFF
CDR3nt: TGTGCCAGCAGCTTATATGGTGATGACAATGAGCAGTTCTTC
d_gene: NA
j_gene: TRBJ2-1
v_gene: TRBV11-3
abundance: NA

CDR3aa: CASSQDSRVGSPLHF
CDR3nt: TGTGCCAGCAGCCAAGACTCCCGCGTTGGGTCACCCCTCCACTTT
d_gene: NA
j_gene: TRBJ1-6
v_gene: TRBV3-1/TRBV3-2
abundance: NA

CDR3aa: CASSWWTDDFSPLHF
CDR3nt: TGTGCCAGCAGTTGGTGGACTGATGATTTTTCACCCCTCCACTTT
d_gene: NA
j_gene: TRBJ1-6
v_gene: TRBV6-5
abundance: NA

CDR3aa: CSTLVNDEQFF
CDR3nt: TGCAGCACTCTTGTCAACGATGAGCAGTTCTTC
d_gene: NA
j_gene: TRBJ2-1
v_gene: TRBV20-1
abundance: NA

CDR3aa: CASSFGLPRFPGTQYF
CDR3nt: TGTGCCAGCAGTTTTGGACTCCCACGCTTCCCGGGGACCCAGTACTTC
d_gene: NA
j_gene: TRBJ2-5
v_gene: TRBV27
abundance: NA

CDR3aa: CSVEKEYYNEQFF
CDR3nt: TGCAGCGTAGAGAAGGAATACTACAATGAGCAGTTCTTC
d_gene: NA
j_gene: TRBJ2-1
v_gene: TRBV29-1
abundance: NA

CDR3aa: CASSQAAGYNEQFF
CDR3nt: TGTGCCAGCAGCCAAGCGGCGGGTTACAATGAGCAGTTCTTC
d_gene: NA
j_gene: TRBJ2-1
v_gene: TRBV3-1/TRBV3-2
abundance: few

CDR3aa: CASMDSSYNSPLHF
CDR3nt: TGTGCCAGCATGGATAGCTCCTATAATTCACCCCTCCACTTT
d_gene: NA
j_gene: TRBJ1-6
v_gene: TRBV2
abundance: NA

CDR3aa: CASSPRARGASDEQYF
CDR3nt: TGTGCCAGCAGCCCCCGGGCGCGGGGGGCATCGGACGAGCAGTACTTC
d_gene: TRBD2
j_gene: TRBJ2-7
v_gene: TRBV5-6
abundance: NA

CDR3aa: CASSLFFSTYEQYF
CDR3nt: TGTGCCAGCAGCTTGTTCTTCAGCACCTACGAGCAGTACTTC
d_gene: NA
j_gene: TRBJ2-7
v_gene: TRBV5-6
abundance: few